One sample yielded the 10 T cell receptor beta chains listed below, sequenced in a study of T cell responses to AZD1222 COVID-19 vaccine. Repertoires were generated with immunoSEQ multiplex PCR, while TCRdb's copy carries only in-frame clones and drops some. Here the sample spans over 130,000 clones, around 90% being singletons. This sample comprised peripheral blood, obtained 28 days after the second AZD1222 dose. The receptors here all came from an adult who received the AZD1222 COVID-19 vaccine.

This chain joins TRBV5-6 and TRBJ1-1; tentative D call: TRBD1 (6 bases). Germline V gene data show CDR1 as SGHDT and CDR2 as YYEEEE. V gave up 0 bases and J gave up 1 base, with 16 bases separating them. This CDR3 is built from 17 residues. The CDR3 DNA sequence: TGTGCCAGCAGCTTGGGGGTATACAGGGCCTGGAACACTGAAGCTTTCTTT. It is translated as CASSLGVYRAWNTEAFF.

V gene TRBV7-6 combines with J gene TRBJ2-1; no clear D. CDR3 length equals 13 residues. V lost 5 bases and J 0 bases, leaving 5 bases between the germline ends. Germline CDR1 and CDR2: SGHVS and FNYEAQ. The DNA for the CDR3 is TGTGCCAGCAGCCCGTTCTCCTACAATGAGCAGTTCTTC. Its translation: CASSPFSYNEQFF.

The V and J genes are TRBV5-1 and TRBJ2-7, with D possibly being TRBD2 (6 bases). CDR3 length: 14 residues. Germline values: CDR1 SGHRS, CDR2 YFSETQ. The V and J ends lost 4 bases and 0 bases respectively, with 11 bases between them. The DNA of the CDR3 is TGCGCCAGCAGCACCGGGACTCCCTCCTACGAGCAGTACTTC. Residues: CASSTGTPSYEQYF.

V is TRBV5-6 and J is TRBJ2-7, with D possibly being TRBD2 (5 bases). Germline V CDR1 and CDR2: SGHDT, YYEEEE. The germline V and J ends were trimmed by 4 bases and 6 bases, with 17 bases remaining between them. CDR3 length: 14 amino acids. CDR3 bases: TGTGCCAGCAGCAACCGGTCCCCTAGCCCCGAGCAGTACTTC. It is translated as CASSNRSPSPEQYF.

V usage is TRBV10-3 and J usage is TRBJ1-2; TRBD1 is a possible D gene (6 bases). CDR3 length: 13 residues. CDR1 is ENHRY and CDR2 is SYGVKD in the germline V gene. V gave up 3 bases and J gave up 7 bases, with 12 bases separating them. CDR3 coding DNA: TGTGCCATCAGTGACCCACAGGGATTTGGCTACACCTTC. Protein product: CAISDPQGFGYTF.

The V gene is TRBV7-9, the J gene TRBJ2-2; D not resolved. Germline CDR1 SEHNR, CDR2 FQNEAQ (reference sequence). The V and J ends lost 1 base and 7 bases respectively, with 16 bases between them. CDR3 length: 16 residues. CDR3 protein: CASSLVEFRKVGELFF. The CDR3 DNA reads TGTGCCAGCAGCTTAGTCGAGTTTCGAAAGGTCGGGGAGCTGTTTTTT.

This chain links TRBV7-8 with TRBJ2-3, with 14 bases identical to TRBD2. CDR3 length: 16 residues. In germline, CDR1 is SGHVS, CDR2 FQNEAQ. J was trimmed by 6 bases and V by 5 bases; bases with no gene match: 7. The CDR3 is CASSLTSGRVFDTQYF. The CDR3 coding sequence is TGTGCCAGCAGCCTGACTAGCGGGAGGGTTTTTGATACGCAGTATTTT.

The chain joins TRBV3-1 (or the pseudogene TRBV3-2) to TRBJ1-1; D is uncertain. The CDR3 is 13 residues long. Germline CDR1 LGHDT, CDR2 YNNKEL (reference sequence). Trimming took off 3 bases at V and 4 bases at J, with 9 bases between the two ends. CDR3 sequence: CASSQWGGTEAFF. In DNA, the CDR3 is TGTGCCAGCAGCCAGTGGGGTGGCACTGAAGCTTTCTTT.

The chain is built from TRBV6-2 or TRBV6-3 and TRBJ1-5, with TRBD1 matching 9 bases. This CDR3 comprises 17 residues. With 6 bases clipped from V and 4 bases from J, the junction kept 13 bases outside the gene matches. Germline CDR1 and CDR2: MNHEY and SVGEGT. This CDR3 is CASSSTRDRERNQPQHF. The CDR3 nucleotides are TGTGCCAGCAGCTCTACGCGGGACAGGGAAAGGAATCAGCCCCAGCATTTT.

V is TRBV10-2 and J is TRBJ1-2; D is perhaps TRBD1 (5 bases). Germline values: CDR1 WSHSY, CDR2 SAAADI. The CDR3 extends over 14 amino acids. The V end lost 0 bases, the J end lost 6 bases, and 11 bases lay between the germline ends. DNA of the CDR3: TGCGCCAGCAGTGAGTCGTATATAGGGGATGGCTACACCTTC. Translating gives CASSESYIGDGYTF.